These 24 T cell receptor beta chains share one sample of origin, sequenced in a study of graft-versus-host responses after intestinal transplantation. Clones were sequenced by immunoSEQ multiplex PCR, and TCRdb holds only the in-frame ones, with some missing. The data show about 110,000 clones, approximately 88% seen once. For these TCRs, the target antigens are not known. Sequenced here: unstimulated CD4+ T cells sorted from spleen or lymph node cells, sampled before transplant. The receptors come from a human donor who was the organ donor for an intestinal transplant.

The chain recombines TRBV5-1 with TRBJ1-1, with D tentatively TRBD1 (6 bases). The CDR3 contains 15 residues. The germline gives CDR1 SGHRS, CDR2 YFSETQ. The V end lost 5 bases, the J end lost 4 bases, and 18 bases lay between the germline ends. CDR3 in amino acids: CASRETGNWGTEAFF. In DNA form, the CDR3 reads TGCGCCAGCAGGGAGACAGGCAATTGGGGCACTGAAGCTTTCTTT.

The J gene is TRBJ2-3, the V gene TRBV7-3; possible D gene TRBD2, 7 bases. The CDR3 consists of 15 residues. Trimming took 2 bases from V and 3 from J, leaving 12 bases between them. Germline loops: CDR1 SGHTA, CDR2 FQGTGA. The CDR3 protein is CASSLRGAWTDTQYF. The CDR3, as DNA: TGTGCCAGCAGCTTACGGGGGGCCTGGACAGATACGCAGTATTTT.

In this sample, this clone turned up once. The rearrangement uses TRBV6-1 and TRBJ1-5; D is possibly TRBD1 (6 bases). Trimming cost V 6 bases and J 2 bases, with 11 bases left between them. The CDR3 sequence is 14 residues long. Germline V gene data show CDR1 as MNHNS and CDR2 as SASEGT. In DNA, the CDR3 is TGTGCCAGCAGACTCCCAGGGGGCAATCAGCCCCAGCATTTT. Protein sequence: CASRLPGGNQPQHF.

This clone was seen a handful of times. A read error may produce the germline difference seen at one junction end. This chain uses TRBV28 with TRBJ1-4; D may be TRBD1 (6 bases). The length of the CDR3 is 12 residues. Per germline, CDR1 MDHEN and CDR2 SYDVKM. The CDR3 region is CACRGLREKLFF. The CDR3 region has the DNA TGTGCCTGCAGGGGTCTACGGGAAAAACTGTTTTTT.

A note on this clone: Other nucleotide sequences from this sample produce the same CDR3. The genes are TRBV5-1 and TRBJ2-3; TRBD2 might be the D (6 bases). CDR1 and CDR2 from the germline V gene are SGHRS and YFSETQ. Trimming removed 3 bases at V and 2 bases at J, with 7 bases between. The CDR3 length is 13 residues. The CDR3 nucleotides read TGCGCCAGCAGCTGGGAGGCCACAGATACGCAGTATTTT. This codes for CASSWEATDTQYF.

This clone has a handful of counts. The chain joins TRBV5-1 to TRBJ1-3; 7 bases match TRBD1. The CDR3 is made up of 14 amino acids. V was pared by 4 bases and J by 1 base, with 2 bases of the junction left unmatched. Looked up from germline, CDR1 is SGHRS and CDR2 is YFSETQ. CDR3 in amino acids: CASSQQGSGNTIYF. The DNA of the CDR3 is TGCGCCAGCAGCCAACAGGGGTCTGGAAACACCATATATTTT.

J is TRBJ2-2 and V is TRBV27, with D tentatively TRBD1 (5 bases). V was clipped by 3 bases and J by 0 bases, with 14 bases between them. This CDR3 has 17 residues. The germline V gene has CDR1 MNHEY and CDR2 SMNVEV (reference sequence). CDR3 sequence (DNA): TGTGCCAGCAGTTTTCGCCAGGGCGGAGCGAACACCGGGGAGCTGTTTTTT. Protein: CASSFRQGGANTGELFF.

This rearrangement joins TRBV9 to TRBJ2-3; D might be TRBD1 (5 bases). Germline V gene data show CDR1 as SGDLS and CDR2 as YYNGEE. The CDR3 contains 13 residues. The V gene lost 2 bases and the J gene lost 8 bases, with 12 bases spanning the gap. The CDR3: CASSVGLRGTQYF. The DNA of the CDR3 is TGTGCCAGCAGCGTGGGGTTAAGGGGTACGCAGTATTTT.

The CDR3 coding sequence is TGTGCCAGCAGTTCCCGGACAGGGCTTAGCTCCTACAATGAGCAGTTCTTC. This sequence encodes CASSSRTGLSSYNEQFF. The gene calls are TRBV27 and TRBJ2-1, with TRBD1 matching over 8 bases. The J segment lost 0 bases and the V segment lost 4 bases, leaving 8 bases of the junction unmatched. The CDR3 consists of 17 residues. Germline CDR1 MNHEY, CDR2 SMNVEV (reference sequence).

V and J are TRBV19 and TRBJ2-1; TRBD2 matches 10 bases. CDR1 LNHDA and CDR2 SQIVND come from the germline V gene (reference sequence). This CDR3 spans 14 amino acids. J gave up 5 bases and V 6 bases, and 4 bases lay outside the gene matches. The CDR3 reads CASRGLAANNEQFF. The CDR3 DNA reads as TGTGCCAGTAGAGGACTAGCGGCCAACAATGAGCAGTTCTTC. The full variable domain, completed using reference TRBV19 and TRBJ2-1, is DGGITQSPKYLFRKEGQNVTLSCEQNLNHDAMYWYRQDPGQGLRLIYYSQIVNDFQKGDIAEGYSVSREKKESFPLTVTSAQKNPTAFYLCASRGLAANNEQFFGPGTRLTVL.

This sequence joins TRBV10-3 and TRBJ2-1; TRBD2 agrees at 10 bases. This CDR3 is 14 amino acids long. The V gene's germline CDR1 is ENHRY and CDR2 SYGVKD. V lost 7 bases and J lost 7; bases outside the gene matches: 7. CDR3 coding DNA: TGTGCCATCAAAACCGGGACTAGCGCGAATGAGCAGTTCTTC. Encoded protein: CAIKTGTSANEQFF.

Turning to this clone: Other nucleotide sequences in the sample specify the same CDR3. The V call is TRBV5-1, the J call TRBJ2-3; D may be TRBD1 or TRBD2 (5 bases each). The CDR3 contains 14 residues. The V gene's germline CDR1 is SGHRS and CDR2 YFSETQ. V lost 7 bases to trimming and J lost 0 bases, with 12 bases between them. The CDR3 DNA follows: TGCGCCAGCGGGGGTACAGCTAGCACAGATACGCAGTATTTT. Its translation: CASGGTASTDTQYF.

The chain employs TRBV30 and TRBJ2-7; unclear D gene. Per the germline V gene, CDR1 is GTSNPN and CDR2 is SVGIG (reference sequence). The germline V and J ends were trimmed by 0 bases and 4 bases, with 4 bases remaining between them. This CDR3 comprises 11 residues. CDR3: CAWSVGYEQYF. The CDR3 DNA reads TGTGCCTGGAGTGTAGGTTACGAGCAGTACTTC.

The J gene is TRBJ2-7, the V gene TRBV30; 16 bases are a match to TRBD2. CDR1 and CDR2 from the germline V gene are GTSNPN and SVGIG (reference sequence). The CDR3 has 18 amino acids. J lost 5 bases, V lost 0 bases, and 10 bases had no gene match. The CDR3 is CAWSVTGTSGRAYHEQYF. CDR3 bases: TGTGCCTGGAGTGTAACCGGGACTAGCGGGAGGGCCTACCACGAGCAGTACTTC.

The chain links TRBV19 to TRBJ2-5; 7 bases are shared with TRBD1. Germline assignment: CDR1 LNHDA and CDR2 SQIVND (reference sequence). This CDR3 is 13 amino acids long. V trimming: 5 bases; J trimming: 4 bases; junction bases outside the gene matches: 4. The CDR3: CASSPGDRETQYF. The DNA for the CDR3 is TGTGCCAGTAGTCCCGGGGACAGAGAGACCCAGTACTTC.

The gene calls are TRBV7-6 and TRBJ2-7, with 10 bases lining up with TRBD1. The V gene end was trimmed by 5 bases and the J gene end by 6 bases; junction bases not matched to a gene: 7. The germline V gene encodes CDR1 SGHVS and CDR2 FNYEAQ. The length of the CDR3 is 14 residues. The CDR3: CASSPDRGRFEQYF. In DNA form, the CDR3 reads TGTGCCAGCAGCCCTGACAGGGGGCGGTTCGAGCAGTACTTC.

The chain carries TRBV11-3 and TRBJ1-4, with D hard to call. Germline V gives CDR1 SGHNT, CDR2 YENEEA. V was clipped by 0 bases and J by 8 bases, with 13 bases between them. The CDR3 is 15 residues long. The DNA for the CDR3 is TGTGCCAGCAGCTTAGACGGGTTAAAGACCGAAAAACTGTTTTTT. Translating it yields CASSLDGLKTEKLFF.

V is TRBV6-5 and J is TRBJ2-7; 8 bases line up with TRBD2. CDR1 is MNHEY and CDR2 is SVGAGI in the germline V gene. V trimming: 0 bases; J trimming: 3 bases; junction bases outside the gene matches: 4. The CDR3 totals 15 residues. Written as DNA, the CDR3 is TGTGCCAGCAGTTACTCGGCGGGAGGAGTCTACGAGCAGTACTTC. Residues: CASSYSAGGVYEQYF.

The V gene is TRBV15, the J gene TRBJ2-5; D perhaps matches TRBD1 (6 bases). This CDR3 comprises 15 residues. V was shortened by 3 bases and J by 4 bases, with 15 bases between the two germline ends. Looked up from germline, CDR1 is LNHNV and CDR2 is YYDKDF (reference sequence). CDR3 protein: CATSRMQGLGETQYF. Written as DNA, the CDR3 is TGTGCCACCAGCAGGATGCAGGGGCTGGGAGAGACCCAGTACTTC.

This clone has just a few counts. This chain uses TRBV6-6 with TRBJ1-2, with D hard to call. This CDR3 comprises 14 residues. Trimming removed 0 bases from V and 2 bases from J, with 7 bases in between. Per germline, CDR1 MNHNY and CDR2 SVGAGI (reference sequence). CDR3 bases: TGTGCCAGCAGTTACTCGTCCGCAAACTATGGCTACACCTTC. Translation gives CASSYSSANYGYTF.

The chain has TRBV11-2 and TRBJ2-1, with D tentatively TRBD1 or TRBD2 (6 bases each). The CDR3 sequence is 15 residues long. Trimming shortened V by 6 bases and J by 3 bases, and 15 bases separated the two germline ends. CDR1 and CDR2 (germline): SGHAT, FQNNGV. DNA for the CDR3: TGTGCCAGCAGTGCCAGGGGCGGGATCTACAATGAGCAGTTCTTC. The encoded protein is CASSARGGIYNEQFF.

This chain uses TRBV7-2 with TRBJ1-6; perhaps TRBD1 as D (5 bases). The germline CDR1 and CDR2 sequences are SGHTA and FQGNSA. Trimming pared 1 base from V and 10 bases from J, leaving 20 bases between. The CDR3 loop spans 17 amino acids. The CDR3 coding sequence is TGTGCCAGCAGCTTAGTTAGGGTCAGGGCTGAGTGGTCACCCCTCCACTTT. The encoded protein is CASSLVRVRAEWSPLHF.

This clone was counted once. The rearrangement links TRBV5-1 to TRBJ2-1; weak D call: TRBD1 (6 bases). The germline CDR1 and CDR2 sequences are SGHRS and YFSETQ. There are 16 residues in the CDR3. The CDR3 spells CASRQGTGGVGGEQFF. CDR3 in DNA: TGCGCTTCCCGGCAGGGGACCGGCGGTGTAGGTGGTGAGCAGTTCTTC. Drawing the rest from reference TRBV5-1 and TRBJ2-1, the complete variable domain is KAGVTQTPRYLIKTRGQQVTLSCSPISGHRSVSWYQQTPGQGLQFLFEYFSETQRNKGNFPGRFSGRQFSNSRSEMNVSTLELGDSALYLCASRQGTGGVGGEQFFGPGTRLTVL.

The chain recombines TRBV5-1 with TRBJ2-5; TRBD1 matches 9 bases. The CDR3 runs 15 residues. Trimming took 7 bases from V and 5 from J; bases not matched to a gene: 12. The germline V gene encodes CDR1 SGHRS and CDR2 YFSETQ. The DNA of the CDR3 is TGCGCCAGCGGACGGTCACAGGGGGCTGGTGAGACCCAGTACTTC. Residues: CASGRSQGAGETQYF.